In this sample, the clone carrying this T cell receptor beta chain turned up a few times. The record originates from a study of beta chain features in type 1 diabetes. Expressed TCRB transcripts were sequenced after all isolated RNA was converted to cDNA. Assay used: immunoSEQ multiplex PCR; TCRdb lists only in-frame clones, some missing. This sample has 150,000 to 180,000 clones; roughly 8% occur once, and the top ten carry 0.55% to 0.75%. CDR1 MNHNY and CDR2 SVGAGI come from the germline V gene (reference sequence). This CDR3 is built from 13 residues. The V and J ends lost 2 bases and 5 bases respectively, with 7 bases between them.

Source material: central memory CD4+ T cells from blood. The sequence derives from a man between 18 and 35 years old in good health. J is TRBJ1-5 and V is TRBV6-6, with a possible D match to TRBD1 (5 bases). This chain's CDR3 is CASSYRGDQPQHF. Written as DNA, the CDR3 is TGTGCCAGCAGTTACCGGGGGGATCAGCCCCAGCATTTT.